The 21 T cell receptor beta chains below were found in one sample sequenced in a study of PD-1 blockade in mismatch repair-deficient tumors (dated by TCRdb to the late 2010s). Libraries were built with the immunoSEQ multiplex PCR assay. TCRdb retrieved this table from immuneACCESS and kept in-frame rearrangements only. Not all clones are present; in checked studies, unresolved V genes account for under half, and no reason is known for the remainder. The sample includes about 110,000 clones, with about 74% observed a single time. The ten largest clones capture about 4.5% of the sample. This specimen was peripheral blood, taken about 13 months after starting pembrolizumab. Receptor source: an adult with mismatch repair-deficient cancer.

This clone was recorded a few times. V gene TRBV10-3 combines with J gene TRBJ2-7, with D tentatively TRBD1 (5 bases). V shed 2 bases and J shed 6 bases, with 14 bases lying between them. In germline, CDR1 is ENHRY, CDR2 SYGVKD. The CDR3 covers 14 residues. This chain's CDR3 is CAISEPKGVGEQYF. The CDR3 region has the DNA TGTGCCATCAGTGAGCCTAAAGGGGTTGGCGAGCAGTACTTC.

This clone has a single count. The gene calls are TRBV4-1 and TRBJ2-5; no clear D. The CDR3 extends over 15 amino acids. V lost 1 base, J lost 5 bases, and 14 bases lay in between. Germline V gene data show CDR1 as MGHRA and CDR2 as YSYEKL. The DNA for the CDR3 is TGCGCCAGCAGCCAAGGAACTGGTCCCCAGGAGACCCAGTACTTC. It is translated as CASSQGTGPQETQYF.

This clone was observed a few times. The CDR3, as DNA: TGTGCCACCTGGACGGGGGAGGGGTCAGATACGCAGTATTTT. It is translated as CATWTGEGSDTQYF. This chain connects TRBV10-3 to TRBJ2-3; 7 bases agree with TRBD2. Looked up from germline, CDR1 is ENHRY and CDR2 is SYGVKD. The V and J ends lost 10 bases and 4 bases, in that order; junction bases with no gene match: 11. This CDR3 comprises 14 residues.

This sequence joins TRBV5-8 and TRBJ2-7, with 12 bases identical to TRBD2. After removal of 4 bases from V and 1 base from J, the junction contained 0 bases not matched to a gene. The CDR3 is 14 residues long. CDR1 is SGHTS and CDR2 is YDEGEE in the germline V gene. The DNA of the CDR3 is TGTGCCAGCAGCCTAGCGGGAGGGTCCTACGAGCAGTACTTC. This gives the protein CASSLAGGSYEQYF.

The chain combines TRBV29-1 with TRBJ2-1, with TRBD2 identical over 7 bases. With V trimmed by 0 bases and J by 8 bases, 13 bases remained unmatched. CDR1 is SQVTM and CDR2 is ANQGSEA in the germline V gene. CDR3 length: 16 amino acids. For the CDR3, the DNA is TGCAGCGTTGAAGATCGAATCGGGGGGACCGGGGATGAGCAGTTCTTC. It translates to CSVEDRIGGTGDEQFF.

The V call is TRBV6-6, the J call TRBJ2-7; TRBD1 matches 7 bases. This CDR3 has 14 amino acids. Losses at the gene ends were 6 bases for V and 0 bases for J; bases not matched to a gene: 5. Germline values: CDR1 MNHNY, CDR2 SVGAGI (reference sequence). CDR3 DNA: TGTGCCAGCAGGCCGGGACAGAGCTCCTACGAGCAGTACTTC. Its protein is CASRPGQSSYEQYF.

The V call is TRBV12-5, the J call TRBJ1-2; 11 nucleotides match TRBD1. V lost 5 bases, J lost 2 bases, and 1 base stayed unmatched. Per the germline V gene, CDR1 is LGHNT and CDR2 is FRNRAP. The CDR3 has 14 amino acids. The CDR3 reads CASGRDRGNYGYTF. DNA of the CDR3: TGTGCTAGTGGTCGGGACAGGGGGAACTATGGCTACACCTTC.

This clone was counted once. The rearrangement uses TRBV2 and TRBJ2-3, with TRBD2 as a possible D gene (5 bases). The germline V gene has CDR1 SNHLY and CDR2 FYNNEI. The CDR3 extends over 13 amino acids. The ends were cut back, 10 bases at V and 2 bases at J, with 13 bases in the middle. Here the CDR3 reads CATNRENTDTQYF. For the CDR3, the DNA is TGTGCCACAAACCGGGAAAACACAGATACGCAGTATTTT.

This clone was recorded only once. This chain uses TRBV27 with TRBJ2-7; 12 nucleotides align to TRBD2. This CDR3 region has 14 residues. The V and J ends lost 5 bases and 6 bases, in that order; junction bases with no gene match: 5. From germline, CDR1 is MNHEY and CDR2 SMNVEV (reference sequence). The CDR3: CASSLLLAGGEQYF. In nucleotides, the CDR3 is TGTGCCAGCAGTCTTTTACTAGCGGGAGGCGAGCAGTACTTC.

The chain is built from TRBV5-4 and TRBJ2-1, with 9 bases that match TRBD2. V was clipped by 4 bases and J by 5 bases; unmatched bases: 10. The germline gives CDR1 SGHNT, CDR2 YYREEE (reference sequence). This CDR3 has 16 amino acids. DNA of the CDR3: TGTGCCAGCAGCACCCTAGGAGCGGGAGGAGACAATGAGCAGTTCTTC. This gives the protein CASSTLGAGGDNEQFF.

CDR3 in amino acids: CASSSGTLNEQFF. CDR3 bases: TGTGCCAGCAGCTCCGGGACTCTTAATGAGCAGTTCTTC. The chain links TRBV7-9 to TRBJ2-1, with TRBD2 as a possible D gene (6 bases). The CDR3 has 13 amino acids. From germline, CDR1 is SEHNR and CDR2 FQNEAQ (reference sequence). Trimming stripped 4 bases from V and 7 bases from J, with 11 bases between.

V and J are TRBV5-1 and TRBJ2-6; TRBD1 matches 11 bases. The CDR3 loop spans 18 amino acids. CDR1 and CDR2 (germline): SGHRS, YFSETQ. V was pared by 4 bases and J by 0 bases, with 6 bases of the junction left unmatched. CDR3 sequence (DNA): TGCGCCAGCAGCCCCGGGACAGGGGGATTCTCTGGGGCCAACGTCCTGACTTTC. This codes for CASSPGTGGFSGANVLTF.

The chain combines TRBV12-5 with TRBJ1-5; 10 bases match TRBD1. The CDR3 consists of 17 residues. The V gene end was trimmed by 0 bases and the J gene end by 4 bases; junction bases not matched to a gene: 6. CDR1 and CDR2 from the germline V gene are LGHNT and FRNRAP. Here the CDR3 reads CASGLVSGTGVNQPQHF. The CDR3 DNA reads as TGTGCTAGTGGTTTGGTGTCCGGGACAGGGGTTAATCAGCCCCAGCATTTT.

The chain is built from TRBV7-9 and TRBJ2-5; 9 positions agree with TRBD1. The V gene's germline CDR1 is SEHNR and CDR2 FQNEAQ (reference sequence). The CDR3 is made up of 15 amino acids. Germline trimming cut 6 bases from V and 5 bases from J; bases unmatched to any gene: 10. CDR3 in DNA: TGTGCCAGCAGACTCACAGGGGGCGCGGGGGAGACCCAGTACTTC. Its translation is CASRLTGGAGETQYF.

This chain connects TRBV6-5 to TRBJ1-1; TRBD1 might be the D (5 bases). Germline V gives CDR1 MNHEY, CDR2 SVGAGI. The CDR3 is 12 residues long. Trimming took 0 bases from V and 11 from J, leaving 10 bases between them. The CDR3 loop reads CASSYSGEGAFF. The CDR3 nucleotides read TGTGCCAGCAGTTACTCGGGGGAAGGGGCTTTCTTT.

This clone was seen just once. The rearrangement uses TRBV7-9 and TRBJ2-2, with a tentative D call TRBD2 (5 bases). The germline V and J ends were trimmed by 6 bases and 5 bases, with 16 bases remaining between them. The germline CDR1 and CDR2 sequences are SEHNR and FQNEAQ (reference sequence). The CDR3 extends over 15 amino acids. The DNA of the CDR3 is TGTGCCAGCAGATCGGGAACGGAGAATACCGGGGAGCTGTTTTTT. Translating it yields CASRSGTENTGELFF.

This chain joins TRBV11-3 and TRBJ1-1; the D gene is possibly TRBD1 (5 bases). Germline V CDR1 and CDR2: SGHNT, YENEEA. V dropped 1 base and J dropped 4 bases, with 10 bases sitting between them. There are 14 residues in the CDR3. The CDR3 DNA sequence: TGTGCCAGCAGCTTAGCGGGCGGGGGCACTGAAGCTTTCTTT. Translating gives CASSLAGGGTEAFF.

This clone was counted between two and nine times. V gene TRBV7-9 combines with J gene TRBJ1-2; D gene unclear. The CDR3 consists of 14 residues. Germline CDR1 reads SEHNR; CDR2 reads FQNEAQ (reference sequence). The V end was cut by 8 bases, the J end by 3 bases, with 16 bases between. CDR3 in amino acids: CASVERVVDYGYTF. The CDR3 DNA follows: TGTGCCAGCGTAGAACGGGTTGTTGACTATGGCTACACCTTC.

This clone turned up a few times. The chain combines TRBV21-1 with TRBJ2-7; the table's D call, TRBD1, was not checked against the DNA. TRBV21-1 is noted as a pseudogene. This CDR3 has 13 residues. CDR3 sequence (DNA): TGTGCCAATTGGAATGGGGACACCTACGAGCAGTACTTC. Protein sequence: CANWNGDTYEQYF.

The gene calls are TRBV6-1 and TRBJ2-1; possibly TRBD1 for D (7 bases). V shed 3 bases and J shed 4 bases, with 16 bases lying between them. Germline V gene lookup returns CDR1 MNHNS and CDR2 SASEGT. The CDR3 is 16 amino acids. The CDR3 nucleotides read TGTGCCAGCAGTGACGCGGGACAGTTCCTATACAATGAGCAGTTCTTC. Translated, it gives CASSDAGQFLYNEQFF.

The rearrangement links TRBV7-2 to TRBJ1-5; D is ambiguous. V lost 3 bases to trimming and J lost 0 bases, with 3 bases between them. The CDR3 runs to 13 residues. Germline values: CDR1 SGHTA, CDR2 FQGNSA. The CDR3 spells CASSFYSNQPQHF. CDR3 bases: TGTGCCAGCAGCTTTTATAGCAATCAGCCCCAGCATTTT.